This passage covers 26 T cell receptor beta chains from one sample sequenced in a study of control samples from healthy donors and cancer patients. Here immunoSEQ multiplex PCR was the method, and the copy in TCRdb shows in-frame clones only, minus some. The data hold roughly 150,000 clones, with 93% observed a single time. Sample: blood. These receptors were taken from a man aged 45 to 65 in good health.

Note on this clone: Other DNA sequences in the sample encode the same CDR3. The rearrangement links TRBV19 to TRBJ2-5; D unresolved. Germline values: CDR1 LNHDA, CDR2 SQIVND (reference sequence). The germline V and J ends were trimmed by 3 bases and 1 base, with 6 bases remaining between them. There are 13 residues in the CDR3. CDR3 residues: CASSISSQETQYF. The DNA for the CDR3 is TGTGCCAGTAGTATCAGTTCCCAAGAGACCCAGTACTTC.

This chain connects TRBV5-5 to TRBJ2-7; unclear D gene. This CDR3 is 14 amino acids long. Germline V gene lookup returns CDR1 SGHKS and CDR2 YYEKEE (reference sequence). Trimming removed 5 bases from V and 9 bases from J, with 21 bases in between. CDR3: CASSPIPQVYWQYF. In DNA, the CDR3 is TGTGCCAGCAGTCCGATACCCCAAGTATATTGGCAGTACTTC.

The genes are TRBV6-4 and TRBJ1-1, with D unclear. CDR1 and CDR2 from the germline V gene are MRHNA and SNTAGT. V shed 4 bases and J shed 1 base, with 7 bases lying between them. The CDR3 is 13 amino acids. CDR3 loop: CASSVGENTEAFF. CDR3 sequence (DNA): TGTGCCAGCAGTGTGGGAGAGAACACTGAAGCTTTCTTT.

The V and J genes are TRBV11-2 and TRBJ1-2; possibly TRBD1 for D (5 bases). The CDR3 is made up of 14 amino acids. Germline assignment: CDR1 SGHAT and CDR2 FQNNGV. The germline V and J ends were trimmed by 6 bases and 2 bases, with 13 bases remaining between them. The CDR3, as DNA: TGTGCCAGCAGGGGGCTGATAAGGAACTATGGCTACACCTTC. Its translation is CASRGLIRNYGYTF.

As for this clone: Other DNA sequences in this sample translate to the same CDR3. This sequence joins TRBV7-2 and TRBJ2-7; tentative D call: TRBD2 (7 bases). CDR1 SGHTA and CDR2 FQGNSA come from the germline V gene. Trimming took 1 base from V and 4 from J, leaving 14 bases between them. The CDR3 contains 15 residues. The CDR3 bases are TGTGCCAGCAGCTTAGAAGGGGGGGGAAGTTACGAGCAGTACTTC. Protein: CASSLEGGGSYEQYF.

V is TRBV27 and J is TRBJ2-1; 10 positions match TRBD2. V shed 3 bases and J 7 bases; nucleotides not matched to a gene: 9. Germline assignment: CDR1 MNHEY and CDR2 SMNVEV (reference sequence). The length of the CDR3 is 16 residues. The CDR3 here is CASSFESGRVTNEQFF. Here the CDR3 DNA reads TGTGCCAGCAGTTTCGAAAGCGGGAGGGTAACAAATGAGCAGTTCTTC.

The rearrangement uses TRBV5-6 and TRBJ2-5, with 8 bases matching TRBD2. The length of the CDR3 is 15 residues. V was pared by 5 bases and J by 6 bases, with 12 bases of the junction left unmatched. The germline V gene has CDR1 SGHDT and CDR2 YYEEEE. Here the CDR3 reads CASRTSGALGKTQYF. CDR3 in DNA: TGTGCCAGCAGAACTAGCGGAGCCCTCGGTAAGACCCAGTACTTC.

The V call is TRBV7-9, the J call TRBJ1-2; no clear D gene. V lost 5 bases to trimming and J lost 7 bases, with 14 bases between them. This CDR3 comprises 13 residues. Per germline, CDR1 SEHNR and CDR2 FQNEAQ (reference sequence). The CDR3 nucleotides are TGTGCCAGCAGCCCCGCCCTAGGGCCTGGCTACACCTTC. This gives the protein CASSPALGPGYTF.

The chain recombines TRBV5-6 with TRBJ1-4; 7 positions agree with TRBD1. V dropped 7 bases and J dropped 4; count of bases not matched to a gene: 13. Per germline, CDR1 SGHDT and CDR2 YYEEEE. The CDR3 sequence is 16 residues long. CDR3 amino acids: CASSGDFGTDNEKLFF. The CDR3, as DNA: TGTGCCAGCTCGGGTGACTTCGGGACAGATAATGAAAAACTGTTTTTT. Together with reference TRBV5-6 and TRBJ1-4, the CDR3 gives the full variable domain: DAGVTQSPTHLIKTRGQQVTLRCSPKSGHDTVSWYQQALGQGPQFIFQYYEEEERQRGNFPDRFSGHQFPNYSSELNVNALLLGDSALYLCASSGDFGTDNEKLFFGSGTQLSVL.

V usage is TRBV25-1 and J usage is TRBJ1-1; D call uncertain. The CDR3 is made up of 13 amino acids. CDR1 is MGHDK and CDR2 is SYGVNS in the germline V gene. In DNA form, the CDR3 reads TGTGCTGGGGTTTATCCAACCCGAACTGAAGCTTTCTTT. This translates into CAGVYPTRTEAFF.

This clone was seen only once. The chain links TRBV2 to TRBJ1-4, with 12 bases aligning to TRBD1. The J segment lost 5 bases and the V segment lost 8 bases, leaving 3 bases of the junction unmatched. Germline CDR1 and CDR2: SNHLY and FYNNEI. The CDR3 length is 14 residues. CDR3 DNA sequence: TGTGCCAGCGGGGACAGGGGGCGGAATGAAAAACTGTTTTTT. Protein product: CASGDRGRNEKLFF.

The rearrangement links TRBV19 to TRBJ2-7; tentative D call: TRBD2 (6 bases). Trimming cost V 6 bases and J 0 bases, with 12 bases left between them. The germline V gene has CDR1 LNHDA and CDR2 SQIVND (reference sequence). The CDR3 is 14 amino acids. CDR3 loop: CASSPGLSSYEQYF. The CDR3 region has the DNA TGTGCCAGTAGCCCGGGACTGAGCTCCTACGAGCAGTACTTC.

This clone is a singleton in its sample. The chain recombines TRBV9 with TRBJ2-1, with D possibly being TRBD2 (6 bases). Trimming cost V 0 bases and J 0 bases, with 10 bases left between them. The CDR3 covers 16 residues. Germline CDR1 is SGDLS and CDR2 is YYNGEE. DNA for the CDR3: TGTGCCAGCAGCGTAGGGGCGGGAAGCTCCTACAATGAGCAGTTCTTC. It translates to CASSVGAGSSYNEQFF.

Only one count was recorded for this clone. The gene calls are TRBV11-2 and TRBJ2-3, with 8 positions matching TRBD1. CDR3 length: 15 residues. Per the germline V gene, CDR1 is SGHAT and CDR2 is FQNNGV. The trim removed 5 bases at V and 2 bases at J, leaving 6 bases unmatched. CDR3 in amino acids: CASSNRDRTTDTQYF. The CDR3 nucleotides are TGTGCCAGCAGCAATCGGGACAGGACCACAGATACGCAGTATTTT.

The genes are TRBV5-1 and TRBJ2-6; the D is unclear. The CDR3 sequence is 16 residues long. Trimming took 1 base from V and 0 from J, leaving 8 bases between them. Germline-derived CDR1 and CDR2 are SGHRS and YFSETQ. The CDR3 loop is CASSLTGSSGANVLTF. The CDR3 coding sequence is TGCGCCAGCAGCTTGACGGGTAGCTCTGGGGCCAACGTCCTGACTTTC.

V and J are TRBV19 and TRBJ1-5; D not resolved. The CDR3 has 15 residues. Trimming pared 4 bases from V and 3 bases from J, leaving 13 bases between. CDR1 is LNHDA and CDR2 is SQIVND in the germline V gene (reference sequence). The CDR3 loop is CASSTTRGSNQPQHF. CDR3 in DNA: TGTGCCAGTAGTACGACACGGGGTTCCAATCAGCCCCAGCATTTT.

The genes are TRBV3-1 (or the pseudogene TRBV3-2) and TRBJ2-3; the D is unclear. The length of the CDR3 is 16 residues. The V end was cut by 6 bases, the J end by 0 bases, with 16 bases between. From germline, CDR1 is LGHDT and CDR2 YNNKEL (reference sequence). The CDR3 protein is CASRPSRLSSTDTQYF. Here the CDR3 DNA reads TGTGCCAGCAGACCCTCCCGTTTAAGTAGCACAGATACGCAGTATTTT.

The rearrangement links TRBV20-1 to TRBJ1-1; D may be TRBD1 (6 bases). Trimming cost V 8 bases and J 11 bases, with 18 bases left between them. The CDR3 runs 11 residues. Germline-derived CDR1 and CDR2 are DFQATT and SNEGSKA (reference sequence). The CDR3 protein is CSTRKGGSAFF. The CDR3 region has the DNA TGCAGTACAAGAAAAGGGGGTTCGGCTTTCTTT.

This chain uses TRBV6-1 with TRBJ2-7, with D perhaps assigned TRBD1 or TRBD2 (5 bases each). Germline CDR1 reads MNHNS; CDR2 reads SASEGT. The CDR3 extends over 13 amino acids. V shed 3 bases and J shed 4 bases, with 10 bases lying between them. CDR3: CASSERGVYEQYF. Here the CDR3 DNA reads TGTGCCAGCAGTGAGCGAGGGGTATACGAGCAGTACTTC.

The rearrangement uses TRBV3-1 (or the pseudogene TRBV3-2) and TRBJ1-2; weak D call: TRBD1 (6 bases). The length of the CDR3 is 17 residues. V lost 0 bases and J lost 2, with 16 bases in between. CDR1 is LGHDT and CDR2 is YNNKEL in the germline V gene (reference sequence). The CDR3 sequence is CASSQEEAGTQNYGYTF. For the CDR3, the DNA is TGTGCCAGCAGCCAAGAAGAAGCCGGGACACAGAACTATGGCTACACCTTC.

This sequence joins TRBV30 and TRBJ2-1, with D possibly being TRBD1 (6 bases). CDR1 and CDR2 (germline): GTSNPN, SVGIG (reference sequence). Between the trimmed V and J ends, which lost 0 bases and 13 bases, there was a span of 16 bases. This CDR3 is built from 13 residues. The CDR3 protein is CAWSVLTRQVQFF. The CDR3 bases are TGTGCCTGGAGTGTCCTTACTCGACAGGTTCAGTTCTTC.

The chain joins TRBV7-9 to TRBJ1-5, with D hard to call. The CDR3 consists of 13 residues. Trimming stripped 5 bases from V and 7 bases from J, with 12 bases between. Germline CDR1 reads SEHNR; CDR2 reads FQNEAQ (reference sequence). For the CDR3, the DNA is TGTGCCAGCAGCAATCGACAAGAGCAGCCCCAGCATTTT. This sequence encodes CASSNRQEQPQHF. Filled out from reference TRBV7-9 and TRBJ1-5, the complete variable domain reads DTGVSQNPRHKITKRGQNVTFRCDPISEHNRLYWYRQTLGQGPEFLTYFQNEAQLEKSRLLSDRFSAERPKGSFSTLEIQRTEQGDSAMYLCASSNRQEQPQHFGDGTRLSIL.

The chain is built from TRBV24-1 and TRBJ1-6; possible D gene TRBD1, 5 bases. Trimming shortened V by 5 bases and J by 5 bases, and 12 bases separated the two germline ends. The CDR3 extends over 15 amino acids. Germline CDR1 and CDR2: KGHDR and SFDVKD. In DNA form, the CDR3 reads TGTGCCACCAGTGGAGGAGGGGCCCATAATTCACCCCTCCACTTT. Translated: CATSGGGAHNSPLHF.

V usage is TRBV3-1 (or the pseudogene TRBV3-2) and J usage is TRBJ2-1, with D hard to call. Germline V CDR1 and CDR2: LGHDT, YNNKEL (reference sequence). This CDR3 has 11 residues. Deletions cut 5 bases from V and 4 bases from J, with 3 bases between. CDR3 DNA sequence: TGTGCCAGCAGCATATACAATGAGCAGTTCTTC. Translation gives CASSIYNEQFF.

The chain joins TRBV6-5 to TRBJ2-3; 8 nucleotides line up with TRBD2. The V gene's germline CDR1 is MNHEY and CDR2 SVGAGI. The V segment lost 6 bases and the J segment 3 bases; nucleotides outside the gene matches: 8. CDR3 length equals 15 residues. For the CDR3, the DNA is TGTGCCAGCAGCAAGATAGCGGGATCAACAGATACGCAGTATTTT. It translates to CASSKIAGSTDTQYF.

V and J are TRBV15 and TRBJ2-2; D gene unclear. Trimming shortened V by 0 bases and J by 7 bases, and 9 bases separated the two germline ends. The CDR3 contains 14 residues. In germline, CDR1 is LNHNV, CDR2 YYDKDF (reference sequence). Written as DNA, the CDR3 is TGTGCCACCAGCAGAGACGTTACCCTCGGGGAGCTGTTTTTT. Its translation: CATSRDVTLGELFF. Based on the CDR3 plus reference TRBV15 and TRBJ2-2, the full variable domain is DAMVIQNPRYQVTQFGKPVTLSCSQTLNHNVMYWYQQKSSQAPKLLFHYYDKDFNNEADTPDNFQSRRPNTSFCFLDIRSPGLGDTAMYLCATSRDVTLGELFFGEGSRLTVL.